The clone carrying this T cell receptor beta chain was detected a few times. TCRdb itself ran the 5' RACE reads through MiXCR, one entry per CDR3 protein. The data hold fewer than 250,000 distinct CDR3 sequences, with around 7% observed a single time. The data belong to a study of identical twins. Germline CDR1 reads DFQATT; CDR2 reads SNEGSKA (reference sequence). The V end was cut by 6 bases, the J end by 4 bases, with 13 bases between. The CDR3 runs to 13 residues. Healthy Caucasians, and only they, were the donors. These data are also associated with another study on yellow fever vaccine responses in identical twins. That work adds: After vaccination, twins' T cell response reportedly seemed partly convergent, partly personalized.

The chain is built from TRBV20-1 and TRBJ2-1; D is possibly TRBD2 (6 bases). What was sequenced was memory (CD45RO+) T cells sorted from blood. The clonotype originates from a woman between 18 and 30 years old in good health. The CDR3 sequence: CSAPLAEYNEQFF. In DNA, the CDR3 is TGCAGTGCCCCCTTAGCGGAATACAATGAGCAGTTCTTC.